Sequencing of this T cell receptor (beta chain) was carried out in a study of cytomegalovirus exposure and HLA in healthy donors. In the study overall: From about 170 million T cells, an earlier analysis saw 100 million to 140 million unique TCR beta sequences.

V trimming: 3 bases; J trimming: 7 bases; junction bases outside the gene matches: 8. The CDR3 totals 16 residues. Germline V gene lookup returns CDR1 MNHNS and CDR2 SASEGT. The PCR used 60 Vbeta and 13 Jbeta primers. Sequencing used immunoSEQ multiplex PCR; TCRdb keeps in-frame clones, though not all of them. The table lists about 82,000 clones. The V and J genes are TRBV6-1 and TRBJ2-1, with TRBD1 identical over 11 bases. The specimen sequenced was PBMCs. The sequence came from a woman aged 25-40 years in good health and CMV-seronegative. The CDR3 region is CASSELPGQGVNEQFF. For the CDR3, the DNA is TGTGCCAGCAGTGAGCTACCGGGACAGGGGGTGAATGAGCAGTTCTTC.